The 15 T cell receptor beta chains in this list originate from one sample, sequenced in a study of blood T cells in healthy people across ages. For the second PCR, which ran for about 6 to 11 cycles, a sample-barcoded 5' primer and a J-beta primer mix were used. A single record per CDR3 protein comes from TCRdb applying MiXCR to the 5' RACE reads. The sample lists 1 million or so distinct CDR3 sequences; more than 40% were seen once. The sample consisted of blood. The receptors here all came from a woman in her sixties in good health.

The gene calls are TRBV2 and TRBJ2-7, with a possible D match to TRBD2 (5 bases). CDR1 is SNHLY and CDR2 is FYNNEI in the germline V gene. V was cut by 4 bases and J by 0 bases, with 13 bases left in between. The CDR3 has 15 residues. CDR3 residues: CASSVVRGTSYEQYF. The CDR3 DNA is TGTGCCAGCAGTGTGGTACGGGGAACCTCCTACGAGCAGTACTTC.

J is TRBJ2-7 and V is TRBV4-1; perhaps TRBD2 as D (5 bases). The CDR3 contains 16 residues. Germline V gene data show CDR1 as MGHRA and CDR2 as YSYEKL. V lost 0 bases, J lost 0 bases, and 12 bases lay in between. CDR3 residues: CASSQEGSQNSYEQYF. The CDR3 nucleotides read TGCGCCAGCAGCCAAGAAGGGAGTCAGAACTCCTACGAGCAGTACTTC.

The chain joins TRBV5-1 to TRBJ2-5; perhaps TRBD2 as D (6 bases). With 5 bases removed from V and 5 bases from J, the gap between germline ends came to 13 bases. CDR1 and CDR2 (germline): SGHRS, YFSETQ. The CDR3 loop spans 13 amino acids. The CDR3 protein is CASRRDFRETQYF. The CDR3 DNA is TGCGCCAGCAGGCGGGACTTCAGGGAGACCCAGTACTTC.

This sequence joins TRBV2 and TRBJ2-1; no reliable D call. The CDR3 has 11 residues. CDR1 is SNHLY, CDR2 FYNNEI, per germline. V gave up 1 base and J gave up 8 bases, with 3 bases separating them. CDR3 DNA: TGTGCCAGCAGTGAAGTCTATGAGCAGTTCTTC. Protein product: CASSEVYEQFF.

This clonotype was detected a few times. V and J are TRBV27 and TRBJ2-4, with D unclear. Per germline, CDR1 MNHEY and CDR2 SMNVEV (reference sequence). The CDR3 is 17 amino acids. Trimming left V 2 bases short and J 0 bases short, with 14 bases between. The CDR3 is CASSLRPAKLAKNIQYF. In DNA, the CDR3 is TGTGCCAGCAGTTTAAGGCCGGCCAAACTAGCCAAAAACATTCAGTACTTC.

This chain joins TRBV4-1 and TRBJ2-1; no clear D. V was clipped by 4 bases and J by 6 bases, with 10 bases between them. The CDR3 is made up of 13 amino acids. The germline V gene encodes CDR1 MGHRA and CDR2 YSYEKL. This chain's CDR3 is CASSLILSNEQFF. CDR3 DNA: TGCGCCAGCAGCCTAATCCTCTCCAATGAGCAGTTCTTC.

The J gene is TRBJ2-5, the V gene TRBV14; 13 positions agree with TRBD2. Germline CDR1 is SGHDN and CDR2 is FVKESK. CDR3 size: 17 residues. Germline trimming cut 3 bases from V and 11 bases from J; bases unmatched to any gene: 15. For the CDR3, the DNA is TGTGCCAGCAGCCAGGCCCAACTAGCGGGAGGGAGAGATGAGCAGTACTTC. Encoded protein: CASSQAQLAGGRDEQYF.

This chain uses TRBV9 with TRBJ1-5; possible D gene TRBD1, 5 bases. V lost 4 bases, J lost 6 bases, and 17 bases lay in between. This CDR3 contains 15 residues. The germline V gene encodes CDR1 SGDLS and CDR2 YYNGEE. CDR3 sequence (DNA): TGTGCCAGCAGCCCCACGGCGGGGGGAGGTCAGCCCCAGCATTTT. Its protein is CASSPTAGGGQPQHF.

Only a few counts were recorded for this clonotype. The chain joins TRBV6-1 to TRBJ1-2; possible D gene TRBD1, 5 bases. V lost 6 bases, J lost 7 bases, and 15 bases lay in between. The CDR3 loop spans 13 amino acids. Germline lookup yields CDR1 MNHNS and CDR2 SASEGT. This chain's CDR3 is CASRERGTSGYTF. In nucleotides, the CDR3 is TGTGCCAGCAGAGAAAGGGGAACATCTGGCTACACCTTC.

The table lists this clonotype with many counts. The chain uses TRBV21-1 and TRBJ2-4; the DNA was not used to check the table's D call, TRBD2. TRBV21-1 is given as a pseudogene. The CDR3 length is 13 residues. The CDR3 nucleotides are TGTGCCACCCAGGGCGGGAGCGGAAACATTCAGTACTTC. It codes for CATQGGSGNIQYF.

This chain connects TRBV19 to TRBJ2-3; 7 bases map to TRBD2. The CDR3 runs 16 residues. J gave up 2 bases and V 3 bases, and 8 bases lay outside the gene matches. The V gene's germline CDR1 is LNHDA and CDR2 SQIVND (reference sequence). This CDR3 is CASSIGTGGTTDTQYF. CDR3 in DNA: TGTGCCAGTAGTATTGGGACGGGGGGTACCACAGATACGCAGTATTTT.

In this sample, this clonotype turned up a few times. The rearrangement links TRBV4-1 to TRBJ2-3; a weak D match, TRBD1 (6 bases). V was pared by 6 bases and J by 6 bases, with 19 bases between. CDR1 and CDR2 (germline): MGHRA, YSYEKL. The CDR3 spans 15 residues. CDR3 bases: TGCGCCAGCAGGGCGGCGTTACAGGGCGGCGATACGCAGTATTTT. Translation gives CASRAALQGGDTQYF.

This clonotype was recorded a few times. The chain is built from TRBV15 and TRBJ2-5; 9 bases are shared with TRBD1. CDR1 LNHNV and CDR2 YYDKDF come from the germline V gene (reference sequence). V dropped 0 bases and J dropped 7; count of bases not matched to a gene: 6. The CDR3 is made up of 15 amino acids. This CDR3 reads CATSREGDREGTQYF. CDR3 nucleotides: TGTGCCACCAGCAGAGAAGGGGACAGGGAAGGGACCCAGTACTTC.

The rearrangement uses TRBV27 and TRBJ1-5; D is possibly TRBD1 (5 bases). Germline CDR1 reads MNHEY; CDR2 reads SMNVEV (reference sequence). The CDR3 is 17 residues long. Trimming took 6 bases from V and 2 from J, leaving 20 bases between them. The CDR3 here is CASSLTVGPQGNQPQHF. CDR3 coding DNA: TGTGCCAGCAGCCTCACGGTGGGGCCGCAGGGCAATCAGCCCCAGCATTTT.

This clonotype was counted a few times. The chain recombines TRBV11-2 with TRBJ2-7; weak D call: TRBD2 (5 bases). This CDR3 region has 13 residues. CDR1 and CDR2 (germline): SGHAT, FQNNGV. The germline V and J ends were trimmed by 2 bases and 3 bases, with 8 bases remaining between them. The CDR3 DNA sequence: TGTGCCAGCAGCTTAAACGACTACTACGAGCAGTACTTC. Residues: CASSLNDYYEQYF.